One and the same sample provided the 23 T cell receptor beta chains below, sequenced in a study of PD-1 and CTLA-4 blockade in melanoma. Some clones are missing from TCRdb's copy, which holds only in-frame ones; the method was immunoSEQ multiplex PCR. This table holds under 20,000 clones, about two thirds found once. The sample consisted of CD8+ T cells from peripheral blood, taken from a patient given anti-PD-1 treatment. The receptors come from a human donor with melanoma.

There are a few counts of this clone. This chain uses TRBV7-9 with TRBJ2-4, with TRBD1 as a possible D gene (5 bases). The CDR3 has 16 residues. Germline V gene sequence: CDR1 SEHNR, CDR2 FQNEAQ (reference sequence). V was cut by 5 bases and J by 1 base, with 15 bases left in between. In nucleotides, the CDR3 is TGTGCCAGCAGCCCAAGAAGGGGTACGGCCAAAAACATTCAGTACTTC. It encodes CASSPRRGTAKNIQYF.

This sequence joins TRBV21-1 and TRBJ1-2; the D call of TRBD1 is as the table states it, not checked on the DNA. TRBV21-1 counts as a pseudogene. The CDR3 spans 14 residues. The CDR3 reads CASSNWTGCHGYTF. Here the CDR3 DNA reads TGTGCCAGCAGCAACTGGACAGGGTGTCATGGCTACACCTTC.

V usage is TRBV12-3 or TRBV12-4 and J usage is TRBJ2-1; possibly TRBD1 or TRBD2 for D (5 bases each). The V and J ends lost 6 bases and 3 bases respectively, with 9 bases between them. This CDR3 has 13 residues. For the CDR3, the DNA is TGTGCCAGCAGCTGGGGGTACTACAATGAGCAGTTCTTC. Translated, it gives CASSWGYYNEQFF.

The V gene is TRBV6-5, the J gene TRBJ1-1; D gene uncertain. Germline lookup yields CDR1 MNHEY and CDR2 SVGAGI. The germline V and J ends were trimmed by 0 bases and 1 base, with 9 bases remaining between them. The CDR3 is 15 residues long. The CDR3 loop reads CASSYSGSRNTEAFF. Here the CDR3 DNA reads TGTGCCAGCAGTTACTCAGGGTCGAGGAACACTGAAGCTTTCTTT.

The table lists this clone with a few counts. J is TRBJ1-5 and V is TRBV6-5; unclear D gene. The CDR3 runs 14 residues. V was clipped by 0 bases and J by 0 bases, with 3 bases between them. CDR1 is MNHEY, CDR2 SVGAGI, per germline. DNA of the CDR3: TGTGCCAGCAGTTACTCGCTTAGCAATCAGCCCCAGCATTTT. Amino acids: CASSYSLSNQPQHF.

This chain joins TRBV4-1 and TRBJ2-5; a possible D gene is TRBD2 (6 bases). Trimming pared 0 bases from V and 3 bases from J, leaving 14 bases between. The length of the CDR3 is 16 residues. Germline V gives CDR1 MGHRA, CDR2 YSYEKL. The CDR3 DNA is TGCGCCAGCAGCCAAGATGCGGGGTTAGGGGAAGAGACCCAGTACTTC. It translates to CASSQDAGLGEETQYF.

This clone was seen only a few times. The chain employs TRBV29-1 and TRBJ2-7, with TRBD2 as a possible D gene (6 bases). Trimming removed 6 bases at V and 2 bases at J, with 14 bases between. Germline V CDR1 and CDR2: SQVTM, ANQGSEA. The CDR3 runs to 13 residues. Written as DNA, the CDR3 is TGCAGCGTCACCGGGACTGACACCTACGAGCAGTACTTC. Amino acids: CSVTGTDTYEQYF.

The CDR3 is CASSSPYRVGVNEQFF. DNA of the CDR3: TGTGCCAGCAGCTCCCCCTACAGGGTGGGGGTCAATGAGCAGTTCTTC. V gene TRBV5-6 combines with J gene TRBJ2-1, with a possible D match to TRBD1 (6 bases). Germline CDR1 and CDR2: SGHDT and YYEEEE. V lost 3 bases and J lost 6, with 19 bases in between. This CDR3 is 16 amino acids long.

The rearrangement joins TRBV7-8 to TRBJ2-1, with 9 nucleotides matching TRBD2. Germline CDR1 reads SGHVS; CDR2 reads FQNEAQ. V lost 1 base and J lost 4; bases outside the gene matches: 2. The CDR3 is 15 amino acids. In nucleotides, the CDR3 is TGTGCCAGCAGCTTAGGTAGCGGGAGATACAATGAGCAGTTCTTC. This codes for CASSLGSGRYNEQFF.

The J gene is TRBJ1-1, the V gene TRBV19; the D is unclear. The germline CDR1 and CDR2 sequences are LNHDA and SQIVND (reference sequence). The V end was cut by 5 bases, the J end by 7 bases, with 17 bases between. The CDR3 length is 14 residues. CDR3 sequence (DNA): TGTGCCAGTAGTGCTGACACCCGAAATGGTGAAGCTTTCTTT. Translating it yields CASSADTRNGEAFF.

This clone was seen a handful of times. CDR3 DNA sequence: TGTGCCAGCAGCCTCCTCCCTCCGGGACAGGGGCCCTACGAGCAGTACTTC. The encoded protein is CASSLLPPGQGPYEQYF. V usage is TRBV13 and J usage is TRBJ2-7; TRBD1 matches 10 bases. Germline CDR1 is PRHDT and CDR2 is FYEKMQ (reference sequence). The J segment lost 2 bases and the V segment lost 5 bases, leaving 12 bases of the junction unmatched. The CDR3 loop spans 17 amino acids.

Sample share makes this clone medium-sized. The V call is TRBV24-1, the J call TRBJ2-7; the match to TRBD2 covers 11 bases. Per the germline V gene, CDR1 is KGHDR and CDR2 is SFDVKD. V lost 4 bases, J lost 2 bases, and 6 bases stayed unmatched. This CDR3 has 16 residues. Here the CDR3 reads CATSESGTSGTYEQYF. The CDR3, as DNA: TGTGCCACCAGTGAATCCGGGACTAGCGGAACCTACGAGCAGTACTTC.

A few counts support this clone. The rearrangement links TRBV27 to TRBJ1-3; D is possibly TRBD1 (6 bases). V lost 2 bases and J 2 bases, leaving 7 bases between the germline ends. The CDR3 is 14 residues long. Germline lookup yields CDR1 MNHEY and CDR2 SMNVEV (reference sequence). For the CDR3, the DNA is TGTGCCAGCAGTTTAGGGGGGCCTGGAAACACCATATATTTT. Its translation is CASSLGGPGNTIYF.

This chain uses TRBV6-1 with TRBJ1-5; the D is unclear. The CDR3 covers 14 residues. The germline V and J ends were trimmed by 0 bases and 0 bases, with 3 bases remaining between them. Germline V gene data show CDR1 as MNHNS and CDR2 as SASEGT. CDR3 nucleotide sequence: TGTGCCAGCAGTGAAGCTGGTAGCAATCAGCCCCAGCATTTT. This codes for CASSEAGSNQPQHF.

V gene TRBV27 combines with J gene TRBJ2-7; 7 bases are shared with TRBD1. Per germline, CDR1 MNHEY and CDR2 SMNVEV (reference sequence). Germline trimming cut 7 bases from V and 1 base from J; bases unmatched to any gene: 7. CDR3 length: 14 residues. The DNA of the CDR3 is TGTGCCAGCAATTCCCGGACAGGATCCTACGAGCAGTACTTC. Residues: CASNSRTGSYEQYF.

This clone was seen a few times. This chain uses TRBV4-1 with TRBJ2-3; D might be TRBD1 (5 bases). V lost 3 bases to trimming and J lost 0 bases, with 10 bases between them. This CDR3 region has 15 residues. Germline lookup yields CDR1 MGHRA and CDR2 YSYEKL. The CDR3 loop reads CASSQNRRSTDTQYF. In nucleotides, the CDR3 is TGCGCCAGCAGCCAGAACAGGAGAAGCACAGATACGCAGTATTTT.

This clone came up once. The chain links TRBV4-2 to TRBJ2-5, with 8 bases matching TRBD2. J gave up 5 bases and V 1 base, and 12 bases lay outside the gene matches. This CDR3 is 17 amino acids long. Germline loops: CDR1 LGHNA, CDR2 YNFKEQ. CDR3 loop: CASSQAPSGIAGETQYF. Here the CDR3 DNA reads TGTGCCAGCAGCCAAGCTCCTTCGGGGATAGCGGGGGAGACCCAGTACTTC.

CDR3 in amino acids: CASSQETSGTVGTQYF. The CDR3 DNA reads as TGTGCCAGCAGCCAAGAAACTAGCGGGACGGTCGGGACCCAGTACTTC. The chain uses TRBV4-2 and TRBJ2-5, with 10 bases that match TRBD2. The CDR3 consists of 16 residues. The V and J ends lost 0 bases and 7 bases, in that order; junction bases with no gene match: 8. Germline values: CDR1 LGHNA, CDR2 YNFKEQ.

This clone was counted between two and nine times. The chain joins TRBV27 to TRBJ2-1, with TRBD2 identical over 8 bases. With V trimmed by 5 bases and J by 7 bases, 10 bases remained unmatched. The CDR3 consists of 15 residues. CDR1 is MNHEY and CDR2 is SMNVEV in the germline V gene (reference sequence). DNA of the CDR3: TGTGCCAGCAGTCGTTCCGGGACTAGGTTTAATGAGCAGTTCTTC. Its protein is CASSRSGTRFNEQFF.

This chain links TRBV4-1 with TRBJ2-7; D remains ambiguous. Germline CDR1 MGHRA, CDR2 YSYEKL. The length of the CDR3 is 14 residues. V gave up 3 bases and J gave up 7 bases, with 16 bases separating them. CDR3 loop: CASSQDMGLREQYF. The CDR3, as DNA: TGCGCCAGCAGCCAGGATATGGGCCTAAGGGAGCAGTACTTC.

Comments on this clone: One end of the junction does not line up with germline, which may come from a read error. The rearrangement joins TRBV4-1 to TRBJ2-2, with D possibly called TRBD1 or TRBD2 (5 bases each). The germline gives CDR1 MGHRA, CDR2 YSYEKL. This CDR3 is built from 15 residues. CDR3 region: CASSQERGASWELFF. The CDR3 DNA follows: TGCGCCAGCAGCCAAGAACGGGGCGCCTCATGGGAACTGTTTTTT.

The chain has TRBV24-1 and TRBJ1-2; TRBD1 aligns across 7 bases. V lost 0 bases and J lost 2; bases outside the gene matches: 8. Germline V gives CDR1 KGHDR, CDR2 SFDVKD. The CDR3 covers 17 residues. The CDR3 DNA follows: TGTGCCACCAGTGATTTGCAGGGGGACAGAACGAACTATGGCTACACCTTC. Encoded protein: CATSDLQGDRTNYGYTF.

The rearrangement joins TRBV19 to TRBJ2-7, with 12 bases aligning to TRBD2. Germline trimming cut 3 bases from V and 2 bases from J; bases unmatched to any gene: 11. CDR3 size: 18 residues. Germline V gene data show CDR1 as LNHDA and CDR2 as SQIVND (reference sequence). The CDR3 here is CASSIPASGGAKTYEQYF. CDR3 in DNA: TGTGCCAGTAGTATTCCCGCTAGCGGGGGGGCGAAGACCTACGAGCAGTACTTC.